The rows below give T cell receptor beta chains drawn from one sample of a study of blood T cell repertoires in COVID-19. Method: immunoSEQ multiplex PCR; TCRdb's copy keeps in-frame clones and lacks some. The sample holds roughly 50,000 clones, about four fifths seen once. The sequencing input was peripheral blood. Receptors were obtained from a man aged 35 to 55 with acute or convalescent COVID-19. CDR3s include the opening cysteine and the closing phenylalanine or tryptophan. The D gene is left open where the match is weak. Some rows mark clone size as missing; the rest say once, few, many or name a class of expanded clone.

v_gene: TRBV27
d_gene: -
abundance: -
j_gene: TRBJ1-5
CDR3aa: CASRFRQDNQPQHF
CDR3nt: TGTGCCAGCCGCTTCAGACAGGATAATCAGCCCCAGCATTTT

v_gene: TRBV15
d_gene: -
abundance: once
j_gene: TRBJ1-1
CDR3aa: CATSSPPGKAFF
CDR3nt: TGTGCCACCAGCAGCCCCCCAGGGAAAGCTTTCTTT

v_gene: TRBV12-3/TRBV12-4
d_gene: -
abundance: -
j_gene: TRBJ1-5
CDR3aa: CASSFFSNQPQHF
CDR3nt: TGTGCCAGCAGTTTTTTCTCTAATCAGCCCCAGCATTTT

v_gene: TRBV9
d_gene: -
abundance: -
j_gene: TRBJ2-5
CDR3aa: CASSRVWGEETQYF
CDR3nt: TGTGCCAGCAGCCGAGTTTGGGGGGAAGAGACCCAGTACTTC

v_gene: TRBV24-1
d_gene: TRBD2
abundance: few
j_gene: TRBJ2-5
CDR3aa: CATRAGGLQETQYF
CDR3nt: TGTGCCACCAGAGCGGGGGGTTTACAAGAGACCCAGTACTTC

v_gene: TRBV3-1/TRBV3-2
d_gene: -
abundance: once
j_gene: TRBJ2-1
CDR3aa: CASSQGQTSYNEQFF
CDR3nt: TGTGCCAGCAGCCAAGGACAGACCTCCTACAATGAGCAGTTCTTC

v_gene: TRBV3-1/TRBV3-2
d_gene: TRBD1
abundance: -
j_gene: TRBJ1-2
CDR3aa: CASSQGQGGGYTF
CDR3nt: TGTGCCAGCAGCCAAGGTCAGGGGGGTGGCTACACCTTC

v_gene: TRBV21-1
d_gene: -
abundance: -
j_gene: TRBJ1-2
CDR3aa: CASSIDRGYGYTF
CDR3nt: TGTGCCAGCAGCATCGACAGGGGGTATGGCTACACCTTC

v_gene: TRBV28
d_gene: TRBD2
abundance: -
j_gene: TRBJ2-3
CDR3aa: CASSFSLFLGLGKADTQYF
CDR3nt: TGTGCCAGCAGTTTCTCCCTCTTTTTAGGACTAGGGAAAGCAGATACGCAGTATTTT

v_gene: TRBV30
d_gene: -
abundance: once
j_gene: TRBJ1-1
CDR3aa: CAWSSGLGNTEAFF
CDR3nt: TGTGCCTGGAGTTCAGGGCTGGGGAACACTGAAGCTTTCTTT

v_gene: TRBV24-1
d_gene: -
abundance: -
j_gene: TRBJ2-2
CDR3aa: CATSDTPTVSRVNTGELFF
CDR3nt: TGTGCCACCAGTGATACCCCGACAGTTTCCCGCGTAAACACCGGGGAGCTGTTTTTT

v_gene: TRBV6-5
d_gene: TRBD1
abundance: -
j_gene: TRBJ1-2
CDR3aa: CASSYIGQGGGYTF
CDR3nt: TGTGCCAGCAGTTATATCGGACAGGGAGGAGGCTACACCTTC

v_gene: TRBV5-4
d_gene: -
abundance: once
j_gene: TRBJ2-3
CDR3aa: CASSRTFSTDTQYF
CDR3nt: TGTGCCAGCAGCCGGACTTTTTCGACAGATACGCAGTATTTT

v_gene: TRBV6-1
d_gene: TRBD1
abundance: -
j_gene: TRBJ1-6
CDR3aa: CASSDIQGGSYNSPLHF
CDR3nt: TGTGCCAGCAGTGACATACAGGGGGGTTCCTATAATTCACCCCTCCACTTT

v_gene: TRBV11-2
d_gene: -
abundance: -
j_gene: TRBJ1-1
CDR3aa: CASSLAREAFF
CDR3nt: TGTGCCAGCAGCTTAGCCAGGGAAGCTTTCTTT

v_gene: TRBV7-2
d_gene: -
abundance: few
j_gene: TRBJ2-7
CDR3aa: CASSPDGTPGEQYF
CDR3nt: TGTGCCAGCAGCCCCGACGGGACACCGGGGGAGCAGTACTTC

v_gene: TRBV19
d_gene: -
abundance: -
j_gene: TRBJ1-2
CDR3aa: CASSIPGEPNYGYTF
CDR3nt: TGTGCCAGTAGTATACCAGGGGAACCAAACTATGGCTACACCTTC

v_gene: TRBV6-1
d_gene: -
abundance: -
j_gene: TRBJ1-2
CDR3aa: CASSESRSLGYTF
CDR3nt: TGTGCCAGCAGTGAAAGCCGGAGTCTGGGCTACACCTTC